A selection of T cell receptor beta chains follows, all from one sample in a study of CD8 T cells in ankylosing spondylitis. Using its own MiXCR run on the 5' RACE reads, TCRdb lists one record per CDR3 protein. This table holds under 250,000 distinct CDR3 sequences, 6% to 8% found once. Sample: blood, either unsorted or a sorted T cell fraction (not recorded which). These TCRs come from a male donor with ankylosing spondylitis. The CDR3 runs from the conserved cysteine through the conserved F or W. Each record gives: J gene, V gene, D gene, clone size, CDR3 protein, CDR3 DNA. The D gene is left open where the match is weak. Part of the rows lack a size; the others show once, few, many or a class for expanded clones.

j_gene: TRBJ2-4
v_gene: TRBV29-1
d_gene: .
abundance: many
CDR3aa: CSVQALDLAKNIQYF
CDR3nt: TGCAGCGTCCAAGCCCTGGATCTAGCCAAAAACATTCAGTACTTC

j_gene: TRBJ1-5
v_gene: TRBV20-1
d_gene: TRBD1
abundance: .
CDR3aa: CSALGTRGREPQHF
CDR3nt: TGCAGTGCCCTAGGGACCAGGGGGAGGGAGCCCCAGCATTTT

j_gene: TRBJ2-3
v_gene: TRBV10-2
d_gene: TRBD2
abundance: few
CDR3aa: CASKWTSPTDTQYF
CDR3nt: TGCGCCAGCAAATGGACTAGCCCGACAGATACGCAGTATTTT

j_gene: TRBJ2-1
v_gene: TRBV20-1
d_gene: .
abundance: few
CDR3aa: CSALTDGEQFF
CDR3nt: TGCAGTGCCCTGACTGACGGTGAGCAGTTCTTC

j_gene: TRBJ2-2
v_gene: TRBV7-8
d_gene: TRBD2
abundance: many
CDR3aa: CASSLVNGLVPGELFF
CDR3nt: TGTGCCAGCAGCTTAGTAAACGGACTAGTTCCCGGGGAGCTGTTTTTT

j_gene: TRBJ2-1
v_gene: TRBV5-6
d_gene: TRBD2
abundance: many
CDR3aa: CASSYPTSGYLNEQFF
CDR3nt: TGTGCCAGCAGCTACCCGACTAGCGGGTACCTCAATGAGCAGTTCTTC

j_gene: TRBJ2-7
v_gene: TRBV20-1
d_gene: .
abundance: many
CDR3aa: CSASTGSAPLTEQYF
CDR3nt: TGCAGTGCTAGCACGGGGTCGGCCCCATTAACCGAGCAGTACTTC

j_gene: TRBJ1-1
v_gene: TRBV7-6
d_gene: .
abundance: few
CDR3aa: CASSIRIATEAFF
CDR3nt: TGTGCCAGCAGCATCAGGATAGCCACTGAAGCTTTCTTT

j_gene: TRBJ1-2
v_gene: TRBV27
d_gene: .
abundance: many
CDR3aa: CASSLSTGDYGYTF
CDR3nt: TGTGCCAGCAGTTTATCCACGGGGGACTATGGCTACACCTTC

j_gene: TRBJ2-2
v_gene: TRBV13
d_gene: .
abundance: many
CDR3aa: CASRSGYTGELFF
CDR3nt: TGTGCCAGCAGGAGCGGATACACCGGGGAGCTGTTTTTT

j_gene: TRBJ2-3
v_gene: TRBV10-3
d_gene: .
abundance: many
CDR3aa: CAISESDREADTQYF
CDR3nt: TGTGCCATCAGTGAGTCCGACAGGGAGGCAGATACGCAGTATTTT

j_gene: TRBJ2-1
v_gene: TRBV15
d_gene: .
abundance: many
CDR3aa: CATSPHGTHNEQFF
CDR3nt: TGTGCCACCAGCCCCCACGGGACACACAATGAGCAGTTCTTC

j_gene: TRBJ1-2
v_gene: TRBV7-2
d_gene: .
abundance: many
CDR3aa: CASSLVVGTNYGYTF
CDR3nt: TGTGCCAGCAGCTTAGTGGTCGGAACTAACTATGGCTACACCTTC

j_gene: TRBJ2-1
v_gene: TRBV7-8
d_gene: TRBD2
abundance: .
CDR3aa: CASSPAGLTPAEQFF
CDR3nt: TGTGCCAGCAGCCCCGCGGGACTAACTCCGGCGGAGCAGTTCTTC

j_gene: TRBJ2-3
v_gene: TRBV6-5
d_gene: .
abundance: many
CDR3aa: CASSYLGTTDTQYF
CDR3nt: TGTGCCAGCAGTTATTTAGGCACCACAGATACGCAGTATTTT

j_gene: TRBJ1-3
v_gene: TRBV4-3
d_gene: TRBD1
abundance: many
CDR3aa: CASSQGTGSENTIYF
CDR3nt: TGCGCCAGCAGCCAAGGGACAGGGTCCGAAAACACCATATATTTT

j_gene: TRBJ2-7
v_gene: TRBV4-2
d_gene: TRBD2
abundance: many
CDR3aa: CASSRGGLAGDEQYF
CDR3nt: TGTGCCAGCAGCCGAGGGGGACTAGCGGGAGACGAGCAGTACTTC

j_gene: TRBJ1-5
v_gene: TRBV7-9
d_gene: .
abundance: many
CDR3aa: CASSLSRAGDQPQHF
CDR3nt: TGTGCCAGCAGCTTAAGTCGTGCGGGGGATCAGCCCCAGCATTTT

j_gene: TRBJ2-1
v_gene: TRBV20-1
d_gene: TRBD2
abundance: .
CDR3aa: CSASRLAGGWEQFF
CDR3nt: TGCAGTGCTAGTCGTCTAGCGGGAGGGTGGGAGCAGTTCTTC

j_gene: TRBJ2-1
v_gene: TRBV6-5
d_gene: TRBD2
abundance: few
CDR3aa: CASSYPVAGGGVYEQFF
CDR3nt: TGTGCCAGCAGTTACCCGGTAGCGGGAGGCGGGGTGTATGAGCAGTTCTTC

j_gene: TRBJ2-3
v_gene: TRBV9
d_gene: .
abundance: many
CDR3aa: CASRGSSTDTQYF
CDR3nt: TGTGCCAGCAGGGGGAGTAGCACAGATACGCAGTATTTT

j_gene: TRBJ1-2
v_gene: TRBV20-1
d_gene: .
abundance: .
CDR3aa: CSAKGQGYTF
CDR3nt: TGCAGTGCTAAGGGACAAGGCTACACCTTC

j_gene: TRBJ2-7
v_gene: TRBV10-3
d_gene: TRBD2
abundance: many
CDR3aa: CAIGVAGWEQYF
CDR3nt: TGTGCCATCGGGGTAGCGGGATGGGAGCAGTACTTC

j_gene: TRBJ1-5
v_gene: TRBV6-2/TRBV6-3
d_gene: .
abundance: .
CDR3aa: CASSYSRSNQPQHF
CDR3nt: TGTGCCAGCAGTTACTCGAGGAGCAATCAGCCCCAGCATTTT

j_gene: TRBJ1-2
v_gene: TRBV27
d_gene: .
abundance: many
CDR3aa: CATSQRAPDSLYGYTF
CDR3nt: TGTGCCACCTCTCAAAGGGCTCCGGACTCCCTCTATGGCTACACCTTC

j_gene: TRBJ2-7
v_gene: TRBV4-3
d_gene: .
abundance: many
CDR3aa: CASSQIEGRPYEQYF
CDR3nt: TGCGCCAGCAGCCAGATTGAAGGGCGACCGTACGAGCAGTACTTC

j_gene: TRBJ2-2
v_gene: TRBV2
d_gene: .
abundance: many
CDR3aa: CASVNSAGELFF
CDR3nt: TGTGCCAGCGTCAACTCGGCCGGGGAGCTGTTTTTT

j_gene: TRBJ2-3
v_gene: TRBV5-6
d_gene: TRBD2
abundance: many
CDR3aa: CASSSGTSGGTDTQYF
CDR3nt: TGTGCCAGCAGCTCAGGGACTAGCGGCGGCACAGATACGCAGTATTTT

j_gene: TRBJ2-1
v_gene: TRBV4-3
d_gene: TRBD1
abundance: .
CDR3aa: CASSQGQGSEQFF
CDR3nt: TGCGCCAGCAGCCAAGGACAGGGAAGTGAGCAGTTCTTC